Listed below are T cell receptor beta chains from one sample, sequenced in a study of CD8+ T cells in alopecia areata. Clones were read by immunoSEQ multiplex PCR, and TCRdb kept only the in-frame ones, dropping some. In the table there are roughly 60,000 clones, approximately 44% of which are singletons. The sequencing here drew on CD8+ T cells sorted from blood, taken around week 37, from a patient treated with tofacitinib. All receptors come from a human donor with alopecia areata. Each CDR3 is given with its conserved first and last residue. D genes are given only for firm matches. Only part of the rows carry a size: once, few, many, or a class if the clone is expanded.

cdr3_nt: TGTGCCAGCAGCTTAGCCTACGAGCAGTACTTC; cdr3_aa: CASSLAYEQYF; d_call: -; v_call: TRBV11-2; j_call: TRBJ2-7; clone_size: -
cdr3_nt: TGCAGCGTTGGGCCCGGTGACTACGAGCAGTACTTC; cdr3_aa: CSVGPGDYEQYF; d_call: -; v_call: TRBV29-1; j_call: TRBJ2-7; clone_size: few
cdr3_nt: TGTGCCAGCAGCTCACGACTAGACTACGAGCAGTACTTC; cdr3_aa: CASSSRLDYEQYF; d_call: -; v_call: TRBV7-9; j_call: TRBJ2-7; clone_size: -
cdr3_nt: TGTGCCAGCAGTGAAGTCGTCGGGACTAGCGGGAGTTGGGAGCAGTACTTC; cdr3_aa: CASSEVVGTSGSWEQYF; d_call: TRBD2; v_call: TRBV6-1; j_call: TRBJ2-7; clone_size: -
cdr3_nt: TGCGCCAGCAGCTTTTTGGGGGGAACAGATACGCAGTATTTT; cdr3_aa: CASSFLGGTDTQYF; d_call: -; v_call: TRBV5-1; j_call: TRBJ2-3; clone_size: -
cdr3_nt: TGTGCCAGCAGCGCCTCGGAGGGGCACACTGAAGCTTTCTTT; cdr3_aa: CASSASEGHTEAFF; d_call: -; v_call: TRBV7-9; j_call: TRBJ1-1; clone_size: -
cdr3_nt: TGTGCCAGCACCCAAAGGGACAGGCCCTCCTACGAGCAGTACTTC; cdr3_aa: CASTQRDRPSYEQYF; d_call: TRBD1; v_call: TRBV2; j_call: TRBJ2-7; clone_size: few
cdr3_nt: TGTGCCAGCAGTGAATCTAGGGGATTAGCGGGAAGGACCGGGGAGCTGTTTTTT; cdr3_aa: CASSESRGLAGRTGELFF; d_call: TRBD2; v_call: TRBV25-1; j_call: TRBJ2-2; clone_size: once
cdr3_nt: TGTGCCAGCAGCACCTCGGGGGCCAACGTCCTGACTTTC; cdr3_aa: CASSTSGANVLTF; d_call: -; v_call: TRBV9; j_call: TRBJ2-6; clone_size: -
cdr3_nt: TGCAGCGTTGGCCCGGGGGACACTGAAGCTTTCTTT; cdr3_aa: CSVGPGDTEAFF; d_call: -; v_call: TRBV29-1; j_call: TRBJ1-1; clone_size: -
cdr3_nt: TGCAGCGACCCGATAGGGGGCGAGCAGTTCTTC; cdr3_aa: CSDPIGGEQFF; d_call: TRBD1; v_call: TRBV29-1; j_call: TRBJ2-1; clone_size: -
cdr3_nt: TGTGCCAGCAGCTTAGGGTATGGGACTGAAGCTTTCTTT; cdr3_aa: CASSLGYGTEAFF; d_call: -; v_call: TRBV7-9; j_call: TRBJ1-1; clone_size: few
cdr3_nt: TGTGCCAGCGGTGGGGCGTCCCAAGAGACCCAGTACTTC; cdr3_aa: CASGGASQETQYF; d_call: -; v_call: TRBV9; j_call: TRBJ2-5; clone_size: few
cdr3_nt: TGTGCCAGCAGCTTAGAGGAGCAGGAGACAGGGGAGTACCAAGAGACCCAGTACTTC; cdr3_aa: CASSLEEQETGEYQETQYF; d_call: TRBD1; v_call: TRBV7-9; j_call: TRBJ2-5; clone_size: -
cdr3_nt: TGTGCCAGCAGTAAAGCGGGAGCCTACGAGCAGTACTTC; cdr3_aa: CASSKAGAYEQYF; d_call: TRBD2; v_call: TRBV7-8; j_call: TRBJ2-7; clone_size: many
cdr3_nt: TGTGCCTGGAGTGTAGGGCAGACTGAAGCTTTCTTT; cdr3_aa: CAWSVGQTEAFF; d_call: -; v_call: TRBV30; j_call: TRBJ1-1; clone_size: -
cdr3_nt: TGCAGCGTTTTTTTTGGGAACTACGAGCAGTACTTC; cdr3_aa: CSVFFGNYEQYF; d_call: -; v_call: TRBV29-1; j_call: TRBJ2-7; clone_size: few
cdr3_nt: TGTGCCAGCAGCGTAGGCCACACTAGCGGGAGTAACCACGAGCAGTACTTC; cdr3_aa: CASSVGHTSGSNHEQYF; d_call: TRBD2; v_call: TRBV9; j_call: TRBJ2-7; clone_size: -
cdr3_nt: TGTGCCAGTAGTCTAGCGGGAGGGCGATACGAGCAGTACTTC; cdr3_aa: CASSLAGGRYEQYF; d_call: TRBD2; v_call: TRBV19; j_call: TRBJ2-7; clone_size: -
cdr3_nt: TGTGCCAGCAGCGTCGGGGGGAGCTCCTACGAGCAGTACTTC; cdr3_aa: CASSVGGSSYEQYF; d_call: TRBD2; v_call: TRBV9; j_call: TRBJ2-7; clone_size: -
cdr3_nt: TGTGCCACTGCCGAGGGGACACGCACCGGGGAGCTGTTTTTT; cdr3_aa: CATAEGTRTGELFF; d_call: -; v_call: TRBV6-4; j_call: TRBJ2-2; clone_size: -
cdr3_nt: TGCAGCGTTGAAGACGAGCCCCCCTCTGGGGCCAACGTCCTGACTTTC; cdr3_aa: CSVEDEPPSGANVLTF; d_call: -; v_call: TRBV29-1; j_call: TRBJ2-6; clone_size: -
cdr3_nt: TGTGCCAGTAGCCCCGGGACACATAGCACAGATACGCAGTATTTT; cdr3_aa: CASSPGTHSTDTQYF; d_call: -; v_call: TRBV19; j_call: TRBJ2-3; clone_size: -
cdr3_nt: TGTGCCAGCAGCCAAGATGGCAGGGGTGACTATGGCTACACCTTC; cdr3_aa: CASSQDGRGDYGYTF; d_call: -; v_call: TRBV4-2; j_call: TRBJ1-2; clone_size: few
cdr3_nt: TGTGCCAGCAGACAAGACACGCGCTACACCTTC; cdr3_aa: CASRQDTRYTF; d_call: -; v_call: TRBV6-5; j_call: TRBJ1-2; clone_size: few
cdr3_nt: TGTGCCAGCAGCTCTGGACGCTCCAACCCTGAAGCTTTCTTT; cdr3_aa: CASSSGRSNPEAFF; d_call: -; v_call: TRBV7-2; j_call: TRBJ1-1; clone_size: once
cdr3_nt: TGCAGCGTCAAGGATACTAGCGGAGGGGACTACGAGCAGTACTTC; cdr3_aa: CSVKDTSGGDYEQYF; d_call: TRBD2; v_call: TRBV29-1; j_call: TRBJ2-7; clone_size: -